This TCR beta chain was captured by sequencing in a study of shared clonotypes between healthy human individuals. Study overall: In total, the donors were two women and a few men aged 18 to 49.

Clones were sequenced by immunoSEQ multiplex PCR, and TCRdb holds only the in-frame ones, with some missing. The data hold about half a million clones, with about four fifths observed a single time. The length of the CDR3 is 15 residues. Trimming removed 2 bases at V and 4 bases at J, with 11 bases between. Germline V gene lookup returns CDR1 LGHNA and CDR2 YNFKEQ. Sample: PBMCs. The TCR sequence derives from a woman aged 40 to 49 in good health. Some clones in this sample may be carry-over from other donors' samples. This sequence joins TRBV4-2 and TRBJ2-2, with D possibly TRBD1 on 6 matching bases. The CDR3 loop reads CASSQSEGVTGELFF. The CDR3 DNA reads TGTGCCAGCAGCCAATCAGAGGGGGTCACCGGGGAGCTGTTTTTT.